The clone carrying this T cell receptor (beta chain) appeared a single time. CDR3 length equals 13 residues. Germline values: CDR1 KGHSH, CDR2 LQKENI. Trimming stripped 5 bases from V and 3 bases from J, with 11 bases between. These data are taken from a study of blood T cell repertoires in COVID-19. In the study overall: The origin of the acute and convalescent COVID-19 samples was the United States, Italy and Spain. The analysed material was cDNA or gDNA that came from T cells, B-cell-depleted T cells, or PBMCs.

As processed by the authors: The assay estimated nucleated cells by amplifying reference gene primers. Here immunoSEQ multiplex PCR was the method, and the copy in TCRdb shows in-frame clones only, minus some. D and trimming come from the DNA, and the V and J calls and clone size come from that table. The data contain fewer than 350,000 clones, nearly 90% of them seen just once; the ten biggest clones take up 9.4%. V and J are TRBV18 and TRBJ2-7; a possible D gene is TRBD1 (6 bases). Sequencing was performed on peripheral blood. The TCR was taken from a young man with active or convalescent COVID-19. The CDR3 sequence: CASSTGTFYEQYF. In DNA, the CDR3 is TGTGCCAGCTCAACAGGGACGTTCTACGAGCAGTACTTC.